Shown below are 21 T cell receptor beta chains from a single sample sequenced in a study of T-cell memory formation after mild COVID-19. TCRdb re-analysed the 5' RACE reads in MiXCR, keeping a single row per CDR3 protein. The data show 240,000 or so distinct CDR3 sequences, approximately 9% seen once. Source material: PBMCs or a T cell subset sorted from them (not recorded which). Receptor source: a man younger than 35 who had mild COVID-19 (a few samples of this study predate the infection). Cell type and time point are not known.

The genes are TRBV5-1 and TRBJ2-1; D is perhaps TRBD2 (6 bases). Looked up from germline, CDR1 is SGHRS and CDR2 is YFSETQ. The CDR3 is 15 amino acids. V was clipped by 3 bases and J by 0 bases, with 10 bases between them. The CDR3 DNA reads TGCGCCAGCAGCTCCGGGACTTACTCCTACAATGAGCAGTTCTTC. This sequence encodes CASSSGTYSYNEQFF.

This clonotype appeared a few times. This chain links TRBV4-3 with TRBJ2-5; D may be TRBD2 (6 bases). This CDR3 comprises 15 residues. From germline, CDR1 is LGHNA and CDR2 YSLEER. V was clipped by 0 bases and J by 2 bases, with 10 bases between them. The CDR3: CASSQDGGPQETQYF. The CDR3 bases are TGCGCCAGCAGCCAAGATGGAGGGCCACAAGAGACCCAGTACTTC.

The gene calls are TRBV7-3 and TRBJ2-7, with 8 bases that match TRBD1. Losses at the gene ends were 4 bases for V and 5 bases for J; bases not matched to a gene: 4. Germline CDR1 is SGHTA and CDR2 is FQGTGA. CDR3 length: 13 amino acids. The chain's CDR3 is CASSSDRDHEQYF. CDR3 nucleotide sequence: TGTGCCAGCAGCTCGGACAGGGACCACGAGCAGTACTTC.

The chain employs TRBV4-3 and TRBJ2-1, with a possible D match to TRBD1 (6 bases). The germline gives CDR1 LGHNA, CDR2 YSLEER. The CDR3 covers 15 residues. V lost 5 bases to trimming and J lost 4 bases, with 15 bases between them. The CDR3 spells CASSSLGQGYNEQFF. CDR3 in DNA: TGCGCCAGCAGCTCCCTCGGGCAGGGGTACAATGAGCAGTTCTTC.

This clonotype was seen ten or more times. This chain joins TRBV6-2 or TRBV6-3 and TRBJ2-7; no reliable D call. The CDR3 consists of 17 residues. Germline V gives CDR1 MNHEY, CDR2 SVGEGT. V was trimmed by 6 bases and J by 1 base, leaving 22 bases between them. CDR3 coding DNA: TGTGCCAGCAGCCCCCGACGTAATATGTTGGAGTCCTACGAGCAGTACGTC. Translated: CASSPRRNMLESYEQYV.

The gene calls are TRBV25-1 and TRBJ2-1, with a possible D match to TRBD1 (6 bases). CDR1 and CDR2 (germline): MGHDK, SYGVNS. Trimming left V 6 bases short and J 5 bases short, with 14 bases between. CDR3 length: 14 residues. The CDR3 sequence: CASSRDIEDNEQFF. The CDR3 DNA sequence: TGTGCCAGCAGCCGGGACATAGAAGACAATGAGCAGTTCTTC.

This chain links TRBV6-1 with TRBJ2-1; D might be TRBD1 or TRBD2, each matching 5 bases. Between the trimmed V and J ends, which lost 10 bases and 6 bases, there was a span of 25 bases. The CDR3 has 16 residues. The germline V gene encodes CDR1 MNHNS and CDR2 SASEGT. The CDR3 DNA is TGTGCCACCACAGATTCTTACGGGGCCCGGATCAATGAGCAGTTCTTC. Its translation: CATTDSYGARINEQFF.

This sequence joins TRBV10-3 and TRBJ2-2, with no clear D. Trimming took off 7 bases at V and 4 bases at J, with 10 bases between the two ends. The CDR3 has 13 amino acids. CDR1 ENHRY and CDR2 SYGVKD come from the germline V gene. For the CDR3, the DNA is TGTGCCATCAAAAACAGACTCACCGGGGAGCTGTTTTTT. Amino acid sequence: CAIKNRLTGELFF.

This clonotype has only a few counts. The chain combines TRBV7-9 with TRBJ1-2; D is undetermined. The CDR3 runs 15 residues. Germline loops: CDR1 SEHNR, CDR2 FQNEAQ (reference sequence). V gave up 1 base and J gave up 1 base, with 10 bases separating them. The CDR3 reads CASSLGDGYNYGYTF. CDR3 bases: TGTGCCAGCAGCTTAGGTGACGGATATAACTATGGCTACACCTTC.

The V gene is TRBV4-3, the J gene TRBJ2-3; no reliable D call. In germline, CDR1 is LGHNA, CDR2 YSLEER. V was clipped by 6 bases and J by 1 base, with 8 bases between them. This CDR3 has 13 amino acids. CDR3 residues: CASSNEGTDTQYF. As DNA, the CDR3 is TGCGCCAGCAGTAACGAGGGCACAGATACGCAGTATTTT.

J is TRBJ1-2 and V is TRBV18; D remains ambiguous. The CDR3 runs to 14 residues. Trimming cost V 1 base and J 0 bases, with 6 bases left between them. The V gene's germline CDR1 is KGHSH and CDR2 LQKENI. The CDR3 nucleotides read TGTGCCAGCTCACCACGGGCATCTAACTATGGCTACACCTTC. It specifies CASSPRASNYGYTF.

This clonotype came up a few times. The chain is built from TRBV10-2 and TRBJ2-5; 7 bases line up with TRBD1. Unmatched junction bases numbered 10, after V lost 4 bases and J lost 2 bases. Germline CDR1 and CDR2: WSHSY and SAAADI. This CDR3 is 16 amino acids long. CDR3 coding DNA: TGCGCCAGCAGTGCGGTCGACAGGGTGCCACAAGAGACCCAGTACTTC. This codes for CASSAVDRVPQETQYF.

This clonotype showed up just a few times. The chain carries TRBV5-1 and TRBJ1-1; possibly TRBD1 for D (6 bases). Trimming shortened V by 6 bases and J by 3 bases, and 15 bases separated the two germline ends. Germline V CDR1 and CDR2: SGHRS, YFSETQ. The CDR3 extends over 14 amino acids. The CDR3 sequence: CASTPEGGYTEAFF. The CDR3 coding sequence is TGCGCCAGCACGCCGGAGGGGGGCTACACTGAAGCTTTCTTT.

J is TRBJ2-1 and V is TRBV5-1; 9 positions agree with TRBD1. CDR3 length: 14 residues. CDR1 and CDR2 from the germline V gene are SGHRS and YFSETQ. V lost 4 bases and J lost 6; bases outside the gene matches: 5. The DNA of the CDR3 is TGCGCCAGCAGCCGGGACAGGGCCCTCAATGAGCAGTTCTTC. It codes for CASSRDRALNEQFF.

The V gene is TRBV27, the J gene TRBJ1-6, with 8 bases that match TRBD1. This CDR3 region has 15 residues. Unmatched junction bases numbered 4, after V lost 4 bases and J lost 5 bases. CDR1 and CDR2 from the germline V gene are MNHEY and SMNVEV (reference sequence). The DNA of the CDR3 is TGTGCCAGCAGTTCTCGACAGGGGCATAATTCACCCCTCCACTTT. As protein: CASSSRQGHNSPLHF.

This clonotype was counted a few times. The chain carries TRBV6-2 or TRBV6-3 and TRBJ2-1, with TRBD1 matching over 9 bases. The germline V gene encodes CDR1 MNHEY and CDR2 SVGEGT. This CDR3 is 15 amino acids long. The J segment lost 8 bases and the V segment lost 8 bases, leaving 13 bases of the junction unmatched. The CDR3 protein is CASRAGDRVVYEQFF. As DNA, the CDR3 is TGTGCCAGCCGTGCCGGGGACAGGGTGGTTTATGAGCAGTTCTTC.

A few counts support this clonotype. The CDR3 loop reads CASSNSRREPQETQYF. The CDR3 nucleotides are TGTGCCAGTAGTAACAGCCGCAGGGAACCCCAAGAGACCCAGTACTTC. This rearrangement joins TRBV19 to TRBJ2-5; possible D gene TRBD1, 5 bases. Trimming pared 4 bases from V and 1 base from J, leaving 16 bases between. The CDR3 sequence is 16 residues long. CDR1 is LNHDA and CDR2 is SQIVND in the germline V gene (reference sequence).

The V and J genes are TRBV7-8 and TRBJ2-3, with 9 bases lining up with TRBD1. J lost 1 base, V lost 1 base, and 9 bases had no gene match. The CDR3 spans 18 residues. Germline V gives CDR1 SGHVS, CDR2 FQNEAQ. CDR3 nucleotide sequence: TGTGCCAGCAGCTTAGTTTCGGGACAGGGACTACGCACAGATACGCAGTATTTT. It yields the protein CASSLVSGQGLRTDTQYF.

The CDR3 DNA reads TGCAGCGTTCATCCGAGACAGGGGCAGGTGTATGGCTACACCTTC. The encoded protein is CSVHPRQGQVYGYTF. The chain has TRBV29-1 and TRBJ1-2, with 8 positions matching TRBD1. Losses at the gene ends were 5 bases for V and 5 bases for J; bases not matched to a gene: 13. CDR1 is SQVTM and CDR2 is ANQGSEA in the germline V gene. The CDR3 covers 15 residues.

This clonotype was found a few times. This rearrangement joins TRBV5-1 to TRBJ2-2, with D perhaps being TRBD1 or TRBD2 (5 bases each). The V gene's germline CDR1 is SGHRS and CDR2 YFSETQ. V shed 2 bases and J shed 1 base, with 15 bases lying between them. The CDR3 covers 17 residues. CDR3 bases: TGCGCCAGCAGCTTAAGATCCGGGACCGGGAACACCGGGGAGCTGTTTTTT. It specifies CASSLRSGTGNTGELFF.

CDR3 amino acids: CASSQDPPGEYQETQYF. The CDR3 DNA is TGTGCCAGCTCACAAGACCCTCCGGGGGAGTACCAAGAGACCCAGTACTTC. J is TRBJ2-5 and V is TRBV18, with D possibly matching TRBD2 (6 bases). CDR1 is KGHSH, CDR2 LQKENI, per germline. Trimming took 4 bases from V and 0 from J, leaving 18 bases between them. This CDR3 is built from 17 residues.